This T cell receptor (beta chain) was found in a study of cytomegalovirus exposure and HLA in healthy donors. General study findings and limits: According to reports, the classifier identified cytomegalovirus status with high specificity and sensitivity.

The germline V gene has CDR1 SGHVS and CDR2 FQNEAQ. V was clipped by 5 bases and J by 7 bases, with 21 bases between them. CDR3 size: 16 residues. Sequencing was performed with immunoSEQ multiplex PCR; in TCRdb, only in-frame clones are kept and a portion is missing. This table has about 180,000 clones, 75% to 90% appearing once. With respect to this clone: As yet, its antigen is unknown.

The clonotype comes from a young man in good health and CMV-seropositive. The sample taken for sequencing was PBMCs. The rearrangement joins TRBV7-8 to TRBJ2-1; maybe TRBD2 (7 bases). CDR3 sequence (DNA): TGTGCCAGCAGCCCTGAGGGGGGGGGCGAAAGGAATGAGCAGTTCTTC. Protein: CASSPEGGGERNEQFF. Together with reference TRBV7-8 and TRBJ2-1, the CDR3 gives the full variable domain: GAGVSQSPRYKVAKRGQDVALRCDPISGHVSLFWYQQALGQGPEFLTYFQNEAQLDKSGLPSDRFFAERPEGSVSTLKIQRTQQEDSAVYLCASSPEGGGERNEQFFGPGTRLTVL.